The T cell receptor beta chain under discussion was sequenced for a study of blood T cell repertoires in COVID-19. Study context: COVID-19 samples, acute and convalescent, were from the United States, Italy and Spain. From T cells, B-cell-depleted T cells, or PBMCs came the material, which was cDNA or gDNA.

The V and J ends lost 4 bases and 5 bases, in that order; junction bases with no gene match: 12. Germline V gene lookup returns CDR1 MNHEY and CDR2 SMNVEV (reference sequence). The CDR3 length is 16 residues. As processed by the authors: Amplified reference gene primers provided the basis for estimating nucleated cell counts. The protocol was immunoSEQ multiplex PCR, while the TCRdb copy is restricted to in-frame clones and leaves out a portion. V, J and clone size were drawn from that table, and D and trimming were deduced from the DNA. The data hold about 140,000 clones, with 75% to 90% observed a single time.

The TCR sequence derives from a man in his 60s with active or convalescent COVID-19. This sequence joins TRBV27 and TRBJ1-2; TRBD1 matches at 8 bases. The sample consisted of peripheral blood. CDR3 in DNA: TGTGCCAGCAGTTCGTCCGGGGCTTGGACAGGGTATGGCTACACCTTC. It codes for CASSSSGAWTGYGYTF.